This T cell receptor (beta chain) is drawn from a study of T cell repertoires in cytomegalovirus infection. Study-level information: Peptides in the study included HLA-C-restricted and HLA-B-restricted CMV epitopes. CMV infection together with matching HLA type was indicated by public TCR beta signatures. General study results and limits: Predominance within the ex vivo response was attributable to HLA-C-restricted CMV-specific TCR beta clonotypes.

The CDR3 length is 15 residues. With 0 bases removed from V and 4 bases from J, the gap between germline ends came to 13 bases. Per germline, CDR1 SGDLS and CDR2 YYNGEE. With respect to this clonotype: Its target is not known.

Via MiXCR, TCRdb re-called the reads, giving one row per CDR3 protein. The repertoire holds approximately 990,000 distinct CDR3 sequences, with around 30% as singletons. The rearrangement joins TRBV9 to TRBJ1-1; a weak D match, TRBD1 (5 bases). The input for sequencing was cultured CD8+ T cells from PBMCs, taken from culture after CMV antigen stimulation. The receptor was isolated from a human donor in good health (CMV status not recorded). Some clones in this sample may be carry-over from other donors' samples. CDR3 sequence reads: CASSVVEVQGTEAFF. Here the CDR3 DNA reads TGTGCCAGCAGCGTAGTAGAAGTTCAGGGCACTGAAGCTTTCTTT.